The table lists the clone carrying this TCR beta chain with a count of one. It was with 60 Vbeta and 13 Jbeta primers that the PCR ran. This table comes from immunoSEQ multiplex PCR, and its TCRdb copy is limited to in-frame clones, with some not included. This table has about 94,000 clones, roughly 79% appearing once. This entry belongs to a study of cytomegalovirus exposure and HLA in healthy donors. Sequencing was done on a sample of PBMCs. This clonotype was sampled from a woman aged 40 to 50 in good health and CMV-seronegative.

CDR3 loop: CASSLTSGGPAQETQYF. CDR3 DNA sequence: TGTGCCAGCAGTTTAACTAGCGGGGGCCCCGCTCAAGAGACCCAGTACTTC. The V gene is TRBV28, the J gene TRBJ2-5, with 11 positions matching TRBD2. Unmatched junction bases numbered 7, after V lost 2 bases and J lost 2 bases. Germline lookup yields CDR1 MDHEN and CDR2 SYDVKM. The CDR3 spans 17 residues.